Below, 5 T cell receptor beta chains from the same sample are listed, as sequenced in a study of cytomegalovirus exposure and HLA in healthy donors. Primers: 60 Vbeta forward and 13 Jbeta reverse. Here immunoSEQ multiplex PCR was the method, and the copy in TCRdb shows in-frame clones only, minus some. Of roughly 120,000 clones listed, around 83% are singletons. Sample: PBMCs. The receptor set was obtained from a human donor in good health.

The chain is built from TRBV9 and TRBJ2-5, with TRBD1 matching over 9 bases. The last part of the DNA fits TRBJ2-7 better; the J call may be wrong. This CDR3 is built from 14 residues. Germline V lookup: CDR1 SGDLS, CDR2 YYNGEE. CDR3 sequence reads: CASSVGTGWYEQYF. The DNA of the CDR3 is TGTGCCAGCAGCGTCGGGACAGGGTGGTACGAGCAGTACTTC.

The J gene is TRBJ2-1, the V gene TRBV5-1, with unresolved D. CDR3 size: 12 residues. Trimming removed 1 base at V and 6 bases at J, with 5 bases between. Per germline, CDR1 SGHRS and CDR2 YFSETQ. The CDR3 sequence: CASSLPSNEQFF. The CDR3 bases are TGCGCCAGCAGCTTGCCCAGCAATGAGCAGTTCTTC.

This clone was counted a few times. The chain employs TRBV5-6 and TRBJ2-1, with 9 bases that match TRBD2. V trimming: 0 bases; J trimming: 10 bases; junction bases outside the gene matches: 11. This CDR3 is 16 amino acids long. Germline V lookup: CDR1 SGHDT, CDR2 YYEEEE. CDR3 DNA sequence: TGTGCCAGCAGCTTGGTATTCGCGGGGGGGCCTTGGGAGCAGTTCTTC. Translated: CASSLVFAGGPWEQFF.

The chain combines TRBV15 with TRBJ1-3; 9 bases line up with TRBD1. Germline trimming cut 3 bases from V and 1 base from J; bases unmatched to any gene: 4. Germline CDR1 is LNHNV and CDR2 is YYDKDF (reference sequence). This CDR3 contains 16 residues. CDR3 DNA sequence: TGTGCCACCAGCAGGGGACAGGGTTTTTCTGGAAACACCATATATTTT. This encodes CATSRGQGFSGNTIYF.

This chain joins TRBV2 and TRBJ1-5; 7 positions match TRBD1. The ends lost 8 bases at V and 5 bases at J; junction bases unmatched: 9. Per the germline V gene, CDR1 is SNHLY and CDR2 is FYNNEI. This CDR3 is 14 amino acids long. The DNA of the CDR3 is TGTGCCAGCGGAGTAAACAGGGGCGATCAGCCCCAGCATTTT. Protein sequence: CASGVNRGDQPQHF.